The table lists the clone carrying this T cell receptor beta chain with many counts. Its specificity is unknown. This sample is drawn from a study of identical twins. Study-wide points: There was more out-of-frame TCR alpha sharing in monozygotic twins than models estimated. Researchers reported weaker excess twin sharing in beta out-of-frame sequences. For cord blood, abundant beta clonotypes had fewer insertions, unlike memory repertoires, which showed none.

TCRdb itself ran the 5' RACE reads through MiXCR, one entry per CDR3 protein. The sample yields hundreds of thousands of distinct CDR3 sequences, approximately 9% seen once. Germline V gene lookup returns CDR1 SGHRS and CDR2 YFSETQ. The CDR3 is 13 amino acids. The ends were cut back, 2 bases at V and 3 bases at J, with 7 bases in the middle. The same sample was also used in a study of yellow fever vaccine responses in identical twins. That paper states: Convergence reportedly seemed to mark part of the twins' vaccine T cell response, with personalization marking the rest.

The specimen was PBMCs. The chain recombines TRBV5-1 with TRBJ2-3; no definite D call. The clonotype comes from a woman in her late teens or twenties in good health. Written as DNA, the CDR3 is TGCGCCAGCAGCTTTCTGAAAACAGATACGCAGTATTTT. Protein product: CASSFLKTDTQYF. Full variable domain (outside the CDR3, taken from reference TRBV5-1 and TRBJ2-3): KAGVTQTPRYLIKTRGQQVTLSCSPISGHRSVSWYQQTPGQGLQFLFEYFSETQRNKGNFPGRFSGRQFSNSRSEMNVSTLELGDSALYLCASSFLKTDTQYFGPGTRLTVL.